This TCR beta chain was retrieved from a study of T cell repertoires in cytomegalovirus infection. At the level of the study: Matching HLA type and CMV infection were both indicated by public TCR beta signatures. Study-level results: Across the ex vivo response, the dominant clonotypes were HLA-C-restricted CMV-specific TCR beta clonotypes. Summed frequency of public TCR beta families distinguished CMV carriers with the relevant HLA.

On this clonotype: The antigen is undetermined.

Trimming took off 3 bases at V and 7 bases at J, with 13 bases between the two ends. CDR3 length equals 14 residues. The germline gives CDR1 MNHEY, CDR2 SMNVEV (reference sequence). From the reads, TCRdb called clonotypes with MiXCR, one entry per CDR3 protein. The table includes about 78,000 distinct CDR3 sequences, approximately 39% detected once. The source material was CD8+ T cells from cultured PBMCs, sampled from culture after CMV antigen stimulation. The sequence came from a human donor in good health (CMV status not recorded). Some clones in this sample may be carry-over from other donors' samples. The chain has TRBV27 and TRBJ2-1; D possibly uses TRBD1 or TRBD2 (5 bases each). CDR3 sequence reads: CASSLGPKRNEQFF. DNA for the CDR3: TGTGCCAGCAGTTTGGGACCGAAGAGGAATGAGCAGTTCTTC.